A selection of T cell receptor beta chains follows, all from one sample in a study of radiotherapy plus CTLA-4 blockade in lung cancer. The repertoire was sequenced with immunoSEQ multiplex PCR; TCRdb's copy has only in-frame clones and lacks some. The sample consists of 80,000 to 100,000 clones, 65% to 75% of them appearing once. This material consisted of peripheral blood, taken from a patient treated with radiotherapy plus ipilimumab. The source is a human donor with non-small cell lung cancer who had a partial response to radiotherapy plus ipilimumab. Some clones in this sample may be carry-over from other donors' samples. The CDR3 runs from the conserved cysteine through the conserved F or W.

v_call cdr3_length cdr3_aa
TRBV27 13 CASSWWTSNEQFF
TRBV5-4 15 CASSPGTRTNEKLFF
TRBV5-1 12 CASSPSSYEQYF
TRBV30 15 CAWSLPLAGADEQYF
TRBV6-6 16 CASSYSPGQGADGYTF
TRBV18 16 CASSTAGLAGQETQYF
TRBV9 15 CASSVDGGSSSTQYF
TRBV9 14 CASSPGDRVGEQYF
TRBV6-5 14 CASSDWGEGNTIYF
TRBV27 16 CASSLSRTSGNYEQYF
TRBV5-6 18 CASSLGGIGTGGDQPQHF
TRBV25-1 15 CASTPAVTSYNEQFF
TRBV25-1 13 CASRGQGQETQYF
TRBV5-1 15 CASSFLDRNTDTQYF
TRBV5-4 15 CASSPELGRAETQYF